The next 10 T cell receptor beta chains were all read from a single sample in a study of technical replicates of blood from a few donors (dated by TCRdb to the late 2010s). Library prep was done by the immunoSEQ multiplex PCR assay. TCRdb holds this immuneACCESS table with in-frame rearrangements only. Some clones are missing; in checked studies, unresolved V genes explain under half, and the rest has no known cause. This sample comprises tens of thousands of clones, roughly 96% of them detected only once. Approximately 0.25% of the sample is held by the ten biggest clonotypes. The sample taken for sequencing was T cells isolated from PBMCs. These receptors all stem from a human donor in good health.

The V and J genes are TRBV28 and TRBJ2-7, with a weak D call TRBD1 (6 bases). CDR1 MDHEN and CDR2 SYDVKM come from the germline V gene. The V and J ends lost 10 bases and 3 bases respectively, with 13 bases between them. The CDR3 is made up of 12 amino acids. CDR3 protein: CATTGQSYEQYF. DNA for the CDR3: TGTGCCACCACGGGACAAAGCTACGAGCAGTACTTC.

The J gene is TRBJ2-7, the V gene TRBV5-6; 7 nucleotides line up with TRBD1. The CDR3 spans 15 residues. Germline assignment: CDR1 SGHDT and CDR2 YYEEEE. With V trimmed by 5 bases and J by 3 bases, 11 bases remained unmatched. The CDR3 region is CASRIGQALLYEQYF. The CDR3 bases are TGTGCCAGCAGAATAGGACAGGCCCTCCTCTACGAGCAGTACTTC.

This chain links TRBV19 with TRBJ2-3; TRBD2 might be the D (5 bases). V lost 6 bases and J lost 3, with 13 bases in between. Germline V lookup: CDR1 LNHDA, CDR2 SQIVND (reference sequence). The CDR3 consists of 14 residues. The CDR3 sequence is CASSNGRSTDTQYF. The CDR3, as DNA: TGTGCCAGTAGCAATGGGAGAAGTACAGATACGCAGTATTTT.

This chain uses TRBV7-3 with TRBJ2-3; TRBD2 matches at 8 bases. The CDR3 totals 15 residues. V was clipped by 4 bases and J by 1 base; unmatched bases: 4. CDR1 is SGHTA and CDR2 is FQGTGA in the germline V gene. The CDR3 is CASSSSGGGTDTQYF. CDR3 bases: TGTGCCAGCAGCTCTTCGGGGGGGGGCACAGATACGCAGTATTTT. Using reference TRBV7-3 and TRBJ2-3 for the parts outside the CDR3, the full variable domain is GAGVSQTPSNKVTEKGKYVELRCDPISGHTALYWYRQSLGQGPEFLIYFQGTGAADDSGLPNDRFFAVRPEGSVSTLKIQRTERGDSAVYLCASSSSGGGTDTQYFGPGTRLTVL.

The rearrangement links TRBV29-1 to TRBJ2-7, with 8 bases aligning to TRBD1. The CDR3 is made up of 14 amino acids. V trimming: 4 bases; J trimming: 2 bases; junction bases outside the gene matches: 7. Germline CDR1 and CDR2: SQVTM and ANQGSEA. The CDR3 spells CSVGQGANTYEQYF. The CDR3, as DNA: TGCAGCGTTGGGCAGGGGGCAAATACCTACGAGCAGTACTTC.

The chain recombines TRBV6-4 with TRBJ1-1; D is uncertain. Germline CDR1 is MRHNA and CDR2 is SNTAGT. This CDR3 is built from 15 residues. V lost 0 bases and J 1 base, leaving 9 bases between the germline ends. The CDR3 sequence: CASSDSSFGNTEAFF. DNA of the CDR3: TGTGCCAGCAGTGACTCGAGCTTTGGGAACACTGAAGCTTTCTTT.

The CDR3 protein is CASSPYSGGAYETQYF. CDR3 coding DNA: TGTGCCAGCAGCCCCTATAGCGGGGGGGCCTATGAGACCCAGTACTTC. This chain uses TRBV9 with TRBJ2-5; 11 bases line up with TRBD2. V shed 4 bases, J shed 5 bases, and the junction held 10 bases outside the gene matches. CDR1 SGDLS and CDR2 YYNGEE come from the germline V gene. The CDR3 contains 16 residues.

The genes are TRBV4-1 and TRBJ2-3; D gene ambiguous. The CDR3 extends over 16 amino acids. The V gene's germline CDR1 is MGHRA and CDR2 YSYEKL. Trimming stripped 4 bases from V and 0 bases from J, with 14 bases between. Written as DNA, the CDR3 is TGCGCCAGCAGCCGAGCGACGACCGCTAGCACAGATACGCAGTATTTT. This codes for CASSRATTASTDTQYF.

This clone occurred once. This chain joins TRBV5-1 and TRBJ2-7; weak D call: TRBD2 (6 bases). CDR1 and CDR2 (germline): SGHRS, YFSETQ. The ends were cut back, 4 bases at V and 7 bases at J, with 18 bases in the middle. This CDR3 is 14 amino acids long. The CDR3 here is CASSTDSAGGEQYF. The CDR3 DNA sequence: TGCGCCAGCAGCACGGACTCGGCTGGGGGGGAGCAGTACTTC. The full variable domain, its missing parts supplied by reference TRBV5-1 and TRBJ2-7, is KAGVTQTPRYLIKTRGQQVTLSCSPISGHRSVSWYQQTPGQGLQFLFEYFSETQRNKGNFPGRFSGRQFSNSRSEMNVSTLELGDSALYLCASSTDSAGGEQYFGPGTRLTVT.

The chain has TRBV9 and TRBJ2-4; TRBD1 might be the D (5 bases). Germline V gives CDR1 SGDLS, CDR2 YYNGEE. The CDR3 is made up of 16 amino acids. V lost 3 bases, J lost 3 bases, and 16 bases lay in between. This chain's CDR3 is CASSDGGDRGKNIQYF. As DNA, the CDR3 is TGTGCCAGCAGCGATGGTGGGGATAGGGGCAAAAACATTCAGTACTTC.